Following are 14 T cell receptor beta chains from one sample sequenced in a study of cytomegalovirus exposure and HLA in healthy donors. The PCR had 60 Vbeta and 13 Jbeta primers. Clones were sequenced by immunoSEQ multiplex PCR, and TCRdb holds only the in-frame ones, with some missing. The sample yields 150,000 to 200,000 clones, almost 85% seen once. Sequenced material: PBMCs. These receptors were taken from a girl aged 5-17 years in good health and CMV-seropositive.

In this sample, this clone turned up a few times. The chain couples TRBV6-4 to TRBJ2-3; TRBD2 matches 7 bases. The CDR3 has 17 amino acids. Trimming at V came to 0 bases and at J to 4 bases, leaving 10 bases not matched to a gene. Germline V gene data show CDR1 as MRHNA and CDR2 as SNTAGT. The CDR3 region has the DNA TGTGCCAGCAGTGACTCCCGGCGGGGGTCGGGGTCAGATACGCAGTATTTT. Protein: CASSDSRRGSGSDTQYF.

V is TRBV25-1 and J is TRBJ1-4; 10 positions agree with TRBD1. Germline CDR1 is MGHDK and CDR2 is SYGVNS. The CDR3 totals 13 residues. Trimming took 7 bases from V and 8 from J; bases not matched to a gene: 4. The CDR3: CASTGQGEEKLFF. The CDR3 bases are TGTGCCAGCACCGGACAGGGGGAAGAAAAACTGTTTTTT. Full variable domain (rest looked up from reference TRBV25-1 and TRBJ1-4): EADIYQTPRYLVIGTGKKITLECSQTMGHDKMYWYQQDPGMELHLIHYSYGVNSTEKGDLSSESTVSRIRTEHFPLTLESARPSHTSQYLCASTGQGEEKLFFGSGTQLSVL.

V usage is TRBV12-5 and J usage is TRBJ2-7; TRBD1 matches at 9 bases. The V gene end was trimmed by 1 base and the J gene end by 6 bases; junction bases not matched to a gene: 1. Germline V gene lookup returns CDR1 LGHNT and CDR2 FRNRAP. The CDR3 is made up of 13 amino acids. CDR3 protein: CASGLGTGVEQYF. The DNA for the CDR3 is TGTGCTAGTGGTTTGGGGACAGGGGTCGAGCAGTACTTC.

V and J are TRBV5-6 and TRBJ1-2; weak D call: TRBD1 (6 bases). Germline V CDR1 and CDR2: SGHDT, YYEEEE. This CDR3 region has 15 residues. Trimming cost V 4 bases and J 0 bases, with 13 bases left between them. DNA for the CDR3: TGTGCCAGCAGCCTGATGACAGGAGCTAACTATGGCTACACCTTC. Encoded protein: CASSLMTGANYGYTF.

This chain connects TRBV7-9 to TRBJ2-7, with 7 bases that match TRBD1. Looked up from germline, CDR1 is SEHNR and CDR2 is FQNEAQ (reference sequence). V lost 2 bases, J lost 5 bases, and 9 bases stayed unmatched. This CDR3 spans 15 amino acids. CDR3 DNA sequence: TGTGCCAGCAGCTTACGACAGGGCCCGTACGACGAGCAGTACTTC. It translates to CASSLRQGPYDEQYF.

The CDR3 spells CASTPDREQDGYTF. CDR3 nucleotide sequence: TGTGCCAGCACCCCTGACAGGGAGCAGGATGGCTACACCTTC. This chain links TRBV9 with TRBJ1-2; TRBD1 agrees at 7 bases. The CDR3 has 14 residues. The germline V gene has CDR1 SGDLS and CDR2 YYNGEE. After removal of 6 bases from V and 6 bases from J, the junction contained 11 bases not matched to a gene. Combining the CDR3 with reference TRBV9 and TRBJ1-2 gives the whole variable domain DSGVTQTPKHLITATGQRVTLRCSPRSGDLSVYWYQQSLDQGLQFLIQYYNGEERAKGNILERFSAQQFPDLHSELNLSSLELGDSALYFCASTPDREQDGYTFGSGTRLTVV.

This chain uses TRBV6-9 with TRBJ1-3; TRBD1 matches at 9 bases. V was pared by 6 bases and J by 4 bases, with 7 bases of the junction left unmatched. Germline assignment: CDR1 MNHGY and CDR2 SVAAGI. This CDR3 is 15 amino acids long. CDR3 amino acids: CASRQQGAVGNTIYF. CDR3 bases: TGTGCCAGCAGACAACAGGGGGCTGTCGGAAACACCATATATTTT.

The chain carries TRBV19 and TRBJ1-5; D gene unclear. Germline CDR1 LNHDA, CDR2 SQIVND (reference sequence). Trimming cost V 7 bases and J 3 bases, with 16 bases left between them. The CDR3 has 15 residues. The CDR3 sequence is CASTPKMRDNQPQHF. The CDR3 DNA sequence: TGTGCCAGTACCCCAAAAATGCGAGACAATCAGCCCCAGCATTTT.

This clone was seen a handful of times. The chain combines TRBV9 with TRBJ1-2; TRBD1 matches 7 bases. CDR1 and CDR2 from the germline V gene are SGDLS and YYNGEE. After removal of 4 bases from V and 8 bases from J, the junction contained 8 bases not matched to a gene. The CDR3 runs to 13 residues. This chain's CDR3 is CASSTQQGGGYTF. The DNA of the CDR3 is TGTGCCAGCAGCACCCAGCAGGGGGGCGGCTACACCTTC. Combining the CDR3 with reference TRBV9 and TRBJ1-2 gives the whole variable domain DSGVTQTPKHLITATGQRVTLRCSPRSGDLSVYWYQQSLDQGLQFLIQYYNGEERAKGNILERFSAQQFPDLHSELNLSSLELGDSALYFCASSTQQGGGYTFGSGTRLTVV.

CDR3 sequence (DNA): TGTGCCAGCAGCTTCGCAGGGGGCTTTGTTCAAGAGACCCAGTACTTC. Its translation is CASSFAGGFVQETQYF. This sequence joins TRBV5-6 and TRBJ2-5; 8 bases align to TRBD1. The CDR3 length is 16 residues. CDR1 and CDR2 from the germline V gene are SGHDT and YYEEEE. The V gene end was trimmed by 2 bases and the J gene end by 2 bases; junction bases not matched to a gene: 8.

Note on this clone: Because the CDR3's place on the DNA is in doubt, the DNA is left out and the CDR3 is given as listed by TCRdb. The chain links TRBV6-5 to TRBJ1-1; the table's D call of TRBD1 was not tested on the DNA. From its first to its last residue, the CDR3 has 14 amino acids. Looked up from germline, CDR1 is MNHEY and CDR2 is SVGAGI. CDR3 in amino acids: CASSTSDRATEAFF.

CDR3 in amino acids: CASSLRDNALNTEAFF. As DNA, the CDR3 is TGTGCCAGCAGCTTACGCGATAACGCCCTGAACACTGAAGCTTTCTTT. This chain joins TRBV7-2 and TRBJ1-1; D is ambiguous. The CDR3 sequence is 16 residues long. Trimming shortened V by 2 bases and J by 0 bases, and 13 bases separated the two germline ends. Germline V CDR1 and CDR2: SGHTA, FQGNSA.

The chain uses TRBV10-3 and TRBJ2-5; 9 bases line up with TRBD1. From germline, CDR1 is ENHRY and CDR2 SYGVKD. The CDR3 contains 15 residues. The junction had 3 bases not matched to a gene; V was cut back by 3 bases and J by 1 base. CDR3 protein: CAISERTGVQETQYF. The DNA of the CDR3 is TGTGCCATCAGTGAACGGACAGGGGTCCAAGAGACCCAGTACTTC.

V is TRBV9 and J is TRBJ2-3, with D possibly TRBD1 on 6 matching bases. From germline, CDR1 is SGDLS and CDR2 YYNGEE. The ends were cut back, 3 bases at V and 0 bases at J, with 14 bases in the middle. This CDR3 is 16 amino acids long. CDR3 protein: CASSDDRKASTDTQYF. The CDR3 DNA reads TGTGCCAGCAGCGACGACAGGAAAGCTAGCACAGATACGCAGTATTTT.